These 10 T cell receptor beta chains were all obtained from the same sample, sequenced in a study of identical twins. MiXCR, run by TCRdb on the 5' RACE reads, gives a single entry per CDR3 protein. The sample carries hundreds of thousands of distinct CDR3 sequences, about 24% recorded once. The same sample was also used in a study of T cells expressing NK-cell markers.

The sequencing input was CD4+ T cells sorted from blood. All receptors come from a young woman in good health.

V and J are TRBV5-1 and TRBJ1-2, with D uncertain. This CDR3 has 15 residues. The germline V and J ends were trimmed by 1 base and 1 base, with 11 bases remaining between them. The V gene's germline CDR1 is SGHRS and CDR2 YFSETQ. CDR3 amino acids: CASSLQPPINYGYTF. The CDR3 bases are TGCGCCAGCAGCTTGCAACCCCCAATTAACTATGGCTACACCTTC.

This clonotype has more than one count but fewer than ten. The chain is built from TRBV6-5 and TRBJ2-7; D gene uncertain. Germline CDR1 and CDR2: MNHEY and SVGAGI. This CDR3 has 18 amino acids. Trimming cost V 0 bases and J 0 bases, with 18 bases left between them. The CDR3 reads CASSYSKRSALSSYEQYF. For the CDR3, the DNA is TGTGCCAGCAGTTACTCGAAGCGCTCCGCGCTCAGCTCCTACGAGCAGTACTTC.

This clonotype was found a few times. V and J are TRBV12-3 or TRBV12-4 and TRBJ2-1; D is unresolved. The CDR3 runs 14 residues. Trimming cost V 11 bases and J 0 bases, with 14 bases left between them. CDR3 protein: CARQRPSSYNEQFF. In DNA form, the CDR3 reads TGTGCCCGGCAACGCCCAAGCTCCTACAATGAGCAGTTCTTC.

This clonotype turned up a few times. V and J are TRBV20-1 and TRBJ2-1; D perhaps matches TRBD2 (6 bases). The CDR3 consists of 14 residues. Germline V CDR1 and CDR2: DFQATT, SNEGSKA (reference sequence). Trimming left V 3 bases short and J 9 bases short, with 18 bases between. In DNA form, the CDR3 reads TGCAGTGCTAGTCCACCGGGACTCGTAGGTGAGCAGTTCTTC. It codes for CSASPPGLVGEQFF.

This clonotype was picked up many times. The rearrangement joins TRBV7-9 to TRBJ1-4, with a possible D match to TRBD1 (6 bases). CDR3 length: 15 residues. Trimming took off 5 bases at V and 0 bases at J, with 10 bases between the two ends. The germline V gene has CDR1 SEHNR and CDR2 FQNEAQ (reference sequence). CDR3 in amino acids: CASSVGQTTNEKLFF. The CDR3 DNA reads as TGTGCCAGCAGCGTCGGACAGACAACTAATGAAAAACTGTTTTTT.

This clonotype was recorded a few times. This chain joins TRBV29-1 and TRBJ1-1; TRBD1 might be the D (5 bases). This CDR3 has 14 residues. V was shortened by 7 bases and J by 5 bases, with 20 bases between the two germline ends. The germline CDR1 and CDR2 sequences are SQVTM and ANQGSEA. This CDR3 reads CSDGGDRGKTEAFF. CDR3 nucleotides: TGCAGCGATGGAGGGGACCGGGGAAAGACTGAAGCTTTCTTT.

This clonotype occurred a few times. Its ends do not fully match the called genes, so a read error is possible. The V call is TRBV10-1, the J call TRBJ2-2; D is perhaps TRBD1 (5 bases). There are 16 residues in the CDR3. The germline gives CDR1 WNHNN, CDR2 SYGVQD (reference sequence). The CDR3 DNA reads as TGCGCCAGCAGCGAGTTCGACAGCGCAAGAACCGGGGAGCTGTTTTTT. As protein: CASSEFDSARTGELFF.

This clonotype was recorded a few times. The CDR3: CASSLAPTMNTEAFF. CDR3 bases: TGCGCCAGCAGCTTGGCCCCGACAATGAACACTGAAGCTTTCTTT. The rearrangement joins TRBV5-1 to TRBJ1-1; D is unclear. This CDR3 has 15 residues. Germline V gives CDR1 SGHRS, CDR2 YFSETQ. Trimming left V 0 bases short and J 0 bases short, with 9 bases between.

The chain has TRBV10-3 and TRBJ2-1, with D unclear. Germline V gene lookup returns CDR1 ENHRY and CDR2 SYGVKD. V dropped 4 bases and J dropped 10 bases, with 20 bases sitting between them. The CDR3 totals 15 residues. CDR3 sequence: CAISVSRAAVGEQFF. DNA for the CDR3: TGTGCCATCAGTGTTTCCCGGGCTGCGGTCGGGGAGCAGTTCTTC.

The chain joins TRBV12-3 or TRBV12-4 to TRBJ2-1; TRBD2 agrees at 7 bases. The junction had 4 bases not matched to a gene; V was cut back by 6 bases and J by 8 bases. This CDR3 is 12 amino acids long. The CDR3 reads CASSQRGDEQFF. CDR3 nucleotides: TGTGCCAGCAGCCAACGGGGGGATGAGCAGTTCTTC.